A single T cell receptor beta chain is shown here with its context. Its antigen remains unidentified. Other nucleotide sequences from this sample produce the same CDR3. The data are from a study of cytomegalovirus exposure and HLA in healthy donors. Study results and caveats: One later analysis reportedly identified an Asian-associated ancestry cluster that showed fewer N-insertions than the approximately 710-donor mean. Several top significant clusters appeared, in a later analysis, to be linked to common viral pathogens.

The PCR employed 60 Vbeta primers together with 13 Jbeta primers. As originally analysed: A later analysis counted approximately 88 million unique TCR beta chains, some 10 million shared. TCRdb keeps only in-frame clones here, not all; method: immunoSEQ multiplex PCR. For V, J and clone size, that table is used; D and trimming come from the DNA. Of just under 250,000 clones in the sample, 82% were seen once. Sampled while nominally healthy, donors likely had unrecorded immune exposures. The sample consisted of PBMCs. This clonotype originated in a middle-aged woman in good health and CMV-seropositive.

CDR3 bases: TGTGCCAGCAGCAAAGACAGGGGCTATGGCTACACCTTC. Protein sequence: CASSKDRGYGYTF. The chain is built from TRBV21-1 and TRBJ1-2; TRBD1, the table's D call, was not compared with the DNA. TRBV21-1 is given as a pseudogene. The CDR3 sequence is 13 residues long.